Shown below are 18 T cell receptor beta chains from a single sample sequenced in a study of blood T cell repertoires in COVID-19. Data came from immunoSEQ multiplex PCR; TCRdb stores just in-frame clones and leaves some out. The sample yields 95,000 to 110,000 clones, approximately 80% seen once. Material for sequencing was peripheral blood. These receptors were obtained from a man aged 55 to 69 with acute or convalescent COVID-19.

DNA for the CDR3: TGTGCCAGCAGTCAGACAGGGGGCCCCTACAATGAGCAGTTCTTC. It specifies CASSQTGGPYNEQFF. The chain employs TRBV2 and TRBJ2-1; TRBD1 matches 10 bases. This CDR3 has 15 residues. Trimming removed 5 bases from V and 2 bases from J; junction bases left unmatched: 3. Germline V gene lookup returns CDR1 SNHLY and CDR2 FYNNEI.

The chain joins TRBV12-3 or TRBV12-4 to TRBJ2-1; D is uncertain. Trimming removed 5 bases from V and 10 bases from J, with 15 bases in between. The CDR3 extends over 13 amino acids. The CDR3 here is CASSPTPEREQFF. The CDR3 region has the DNA TGTGCCAGCAGTCCGACCCCAGAGAGGGAGCAGTTCTTC.

The chain couples TRBV3-1 (or the pseudogene TRBV3-2) to TRBJ2-3, with D perhaps TRBD1 (6 bases). The CDR3 sequence is 14 residues long. V was shortened by 8 bases and J by 1 base, with 13 bases between the two germline ends. The germline gives CDR1 LGHDT, CDR2 YNNKEL (reference sequence). DNA of the CDR3: TGTGCCAGCCTCCGCTCAGGGGGCACAGATACGCAGTATTTT. Its translation: CASLRSGGTDTQYF.

The chain couples TRBV11-2 to TRBJ2-4, with TRBD1 matching over 10 bases. Germline loops: CDR1 SGHAT, CDR2 FQNNGV. J was trimmed by 9 bases and V by 3 bases; bases with no gene match: 17. This CDR3 region has 18 residues. The CDR3 region is CASSFKGDRGVMGSIQYF. CDR3 sequence (DNA): TGTGCCAGCAGCTTCAAAGGGGACAGGGGTGTCATGGGATCCATTCAGTACTTC. The complete variable domain, with remaining parts taken from reference TRBV11-2 and TRBJ2-4, reads EAGVAQSPRYKIIEKRQSVAFWCNPISGHATLYWYQQILGQGPKLLIQFQNNGVVDDSQLPKDRFSAERLKGVDSTLKIQPAKLEDSAVYLCASSFKGDRGVMGSIQYFGAGTRLSVL.

The chain has TRBV29-1 and TRBJ1-2; D call uncertain. The CDR3 spans 14 residues. Trimming removed 5 bases from V and 7 bases from J, with 20 bases in between. The germline V gene has CDR1 SQVTM and CDR2 ANQGSEA. CDR3: CSVLAPDNMVGYTF. CDR3 DNA: TGCAGCGTTCTCGCCCCAGATAATATGGTTGGCTACACCTTC.

The rearrangement joins TRBV7-2 to TRBJ2-1; perhaps TRBD2 as D (5 bases). The germline V gene encodes CDR1 SGHTA and CDR2 FQGNSA. The V and J ends lost 1 base and 8 bases respectively, with 12 bases between them. The CDR3 covers 14 residues. CDR3 sequence (DNA): TGTGCCAGCAGCTTAGGGGCTAGCTTAGATGAGCAGTTCTTC. This gives the protein CASSLGASLDEQFF.

V gene TRBV5-6 combines with J gene TRBJ2-1, with D possibly matching TRBD1 (6 bases). In germline, CDR1 is SGHDT, CDR2 YYEEEE. The CDR3 contains 14 residues. The V and J ends lost 2 bases and 5 bases respectively, with 11 bases between them. The CDR3 DNA reads TGTGCCAGCAGCTTTTCAGGGGTACACAATGAGCAGTTCTTC. Its translation is CASSFSGVHNEQFF.

This chain joins TRBV3-1 (or the pseudogene TRBV3-2) and TRBJ2-1, with 10 bases fitting TRBD2. The CDR3 has 15 amino acids. The germline V gene has CDR1 LGHDT and CDR2 YNNKEL (reference sequence). The trim removed 6 bases at V and 5 bases at J, leaving 7 bases unmatched. The CDR3 DNA follows: TGTGCCAGCAGGTTGAGCGGGGGGGGAAACAATGAGCAGTTCTTC. Translated: CASRLSGGGNNEQFF.

The table lists this clone with a count of one. J is TRBJ2-5 and V is TRBV7-3, with 7 positions matching TRBD2. CDR3 length: 15 residues. Trimming cost V 1 base and J 4 bases; bases outside gene matches: 6. From germline, CDR1 is SGHTA and CDR2 FQGTGA. CDR3 loop: CASSLRGEGIETQYF. The CDR3 DNA follows: TGTGCCAGCAGCTTAAGGGGGGAGGGCATAGAGACCCAGTACTTC.

This chain connects TRBV5-1 to TRBJ1-3; TRBD1 matches at 7 bases. Germline trimming cut 4 bases from V and 2 bases from J; bases unmatched to any gene: 12. There are 17 residues in the CDR3. CDR1 is SGHRS and CDR2 is YFSETQ in the germline V gene. The CDR3 coding sequence is TGCGCCAGCAGCCCGAACAGGGGCACCGGGCCTGGAAACACCATATATTTT. This sequence encodes CASSPNRGTGPGNTIYF.

This clone was seen more than once but under ten times. This sequence joins TRBV7-9 and TRBJ2-5, with TRBD1 identical over 10 bases. The CDR3 covers 15 residues. Trimming took 11 bases from V and 5 from J; bases not matched to a gene: 14. CDR1 and CDR2 from the germline V gene are SEHNR and FQNEAQ (reference sequence). CDR3 sequence: CAGEPRDRGWETQYF. The CDR3 DNA is TGTGCCGGTGAACCTAGGGACAGGGGATGGGAGACCCAGTACTTC.

The chain joins TRBV7-2 to TRBJ2-2; D call uncertain. CDR3 length: 15 residues. CDR1 SGHTA and CDR2 FQGNSA come from the germline V gene. Between the trimmed V and J ends, which lost 1 base and 4 bases, there was a span of 10 bases. CDR3 in amino acids: CASSLVRQTTGELFF. The CDR3 DNA sequence: TGTGCCAGCAGCTTAGTGAGGCAAACCACCGGGGAGCTGTTTTTT. Using reference TRBV7-2 and TRBJ2-2 for the parts outside the CDR3, the full variable domain is GAGVSQSPSNKVTEKGKDVELRCDPISGHTALYWYRQSLGQGLEFLIYFQGNSAPDKSGLPSDRFSAERTGGSVSTLTIQRTQQEDSAVYLCASSLVRQTTGELFFGEGSRLTVL.

This sequence joins TRBV7-3 and TRBJ1-1; TRBD1 aligns across 10 bases. The CDR3 runs to 16 residues. Germline V CDR1 and CDR2: SGHTA, FQGTGA. V was pared by 2 bases and J by 4 bases, with 7 bases of the junction left unmatched. The DNA for the CDR3 is TGTGCCAGCAGCTTAGGGACAGGGGTCTTGAGCACTGAAGCTTTCTTT. It translates to CASSLGTGVLSTEAFF.

This clone was observed a handful of times. The chain uses TRBV28 and TRBJ1-5; D unclear. The CDR3 length is 15 residues. The V end lost 5 bases, the J end lost 2 bases, and 13 bases lay between the germline ends. CDR1 and CDR2 (germline): MDHEN, SYDVKM. The CDR3 loop is CASSPLVGGNQPQHF. The CDR3 coding sequence is TGTGCCAGCAGTCCGCTCGTGGGAGGCAATCAGCCCCAGCATTTT.

The chain has TRBV27 and TRBJ1-2; D might be TRBD1 (6 bases). The CDR3 consists of 13 residues. V was pared by 5 bases and J by 4 bases, with 11 bases between. Germline V lookup: CDR1 MNHEY, CDR2 SMNVEV (reference sequence). CDR3 sequence: CASSPRGPYGYTF. The CDR3 region has the DNA TGTGCCAGCAGTCCCAGGGGACCCTATGGCTACACCTTC.

The CDR3 region has the DNA TGCGCCAGCAGCCCGCTCGGCACAGGCCGCCAAGAGACCCAGTACTTC. Translation gives CASSPLGTGRQETQYF. This chain connects TRBV5-1 to TRBJ2-5; D perhaps matches TRBD1 (5 bases). Per germline, CDR1 SGHRS and CDR2 YFSETQ. This CDR3 spans 16 amino acids. V lost 4 bases, J lost 1 base, and 17 bases lay in between.

This clone was seen a few times. The chain is built from TRBV11-3 and TRBJ1-1, with no clear D. The CDR3 runs to 14 residues. Trimming stripped 0 bases from V and 1 base from J, with 6 bases between. Germline assignment: CDR1 SGHNT and CDR2 YENEEA. This CDR3 reads CASSLEVRNTEAFF. The CDR3 DNA sequence: TGTGCCAGCAGCTTAGAGGTGAGGAACACTGAAGCTTTCTTT.

This rearrangement joins TRBV11-3 to TRBJ1-2, with D tentatively TRBD1 (6 bases). The V gene lost 1 base and the J gene lost 2 bases, with 8 bases spanning the gap. The length of the CDR3 is 14 residues. Per the germline V gene, CDR1 is SGHNT and CDR2 is YENEEA. CDR3 loop: CASSLAGANYGYTF. CDR3 sequence (DNA): TGTGCCAGCAGCTTAGCAGGGGCGAACTATGGCTACACCTTC.